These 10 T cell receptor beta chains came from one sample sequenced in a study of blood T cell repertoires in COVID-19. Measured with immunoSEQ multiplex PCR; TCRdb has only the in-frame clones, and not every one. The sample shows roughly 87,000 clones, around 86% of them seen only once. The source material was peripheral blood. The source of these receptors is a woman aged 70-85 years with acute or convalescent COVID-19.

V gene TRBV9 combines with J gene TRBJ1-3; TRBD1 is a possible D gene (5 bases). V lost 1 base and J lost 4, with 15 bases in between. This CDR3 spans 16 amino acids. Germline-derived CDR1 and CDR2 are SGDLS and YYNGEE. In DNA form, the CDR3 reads TGTGCCAGCAGCGTAACTGGGGGGACGGGGGGAAACACCATATATTTT. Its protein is CASSVTGGTGGNTIYF.

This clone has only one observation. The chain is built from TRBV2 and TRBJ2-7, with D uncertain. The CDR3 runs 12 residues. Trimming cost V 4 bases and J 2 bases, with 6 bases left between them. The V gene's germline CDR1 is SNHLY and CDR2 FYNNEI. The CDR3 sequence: CASSVQAYEQYF. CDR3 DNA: TGTGCCAGCAGTGTTCAGGCCTACGAGCAGTACTTC. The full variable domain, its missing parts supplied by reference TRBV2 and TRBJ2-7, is EPEVTQTPSHQVTQMGQEVILRCVPISNHLYFYWYRQILGQKVEFLVSFYNNEISEKSEIFDDQFSVERPDGSNFTLKIRSTKLEDSAMYFCASSVQAYEQYFGPGTRLTVT.

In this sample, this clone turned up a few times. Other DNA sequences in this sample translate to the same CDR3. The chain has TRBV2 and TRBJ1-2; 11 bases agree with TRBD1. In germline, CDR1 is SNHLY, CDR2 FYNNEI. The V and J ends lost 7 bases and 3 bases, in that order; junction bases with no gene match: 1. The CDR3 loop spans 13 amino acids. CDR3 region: CASTGQGDYGYTF. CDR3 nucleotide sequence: TGTGCCAGCACGGGACAGGGGGACTATGGCTACACCTTC.

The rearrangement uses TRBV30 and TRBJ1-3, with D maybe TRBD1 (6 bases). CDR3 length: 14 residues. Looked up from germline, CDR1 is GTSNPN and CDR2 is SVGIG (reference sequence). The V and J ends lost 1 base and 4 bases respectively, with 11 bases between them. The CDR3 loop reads CAWSGRGTGNTIYF. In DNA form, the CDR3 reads TGTGCCTGGAGTGGCAGGGGAACCGGAAACACCATATATTTT.

The CDR3 sequence: CASSIQGNTEAFF. DNA for the CDR3: TGTGCCAGTAGTATACAGGGGAACACTGAAGCTTTCTTT. The chain has TRBV19 and TRBJ1-1, with a tentative D call TRBD1 (5 bases). The CDR3 is 13 amino acids. The germline gives CDR1 LNHDA, CDR2 SQIVND (reference sequence). V was shortened by 2 bases and J by 1 base, with 5 bases between the two germline ends.

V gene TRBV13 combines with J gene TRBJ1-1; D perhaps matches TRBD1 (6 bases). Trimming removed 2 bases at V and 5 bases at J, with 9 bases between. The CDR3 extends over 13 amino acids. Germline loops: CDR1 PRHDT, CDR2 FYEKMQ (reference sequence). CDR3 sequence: CASSLTQGTEAFF. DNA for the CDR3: TGTGCCAGCAGCTTAACCCAGGGGACTGAAGCTTTCTTT.

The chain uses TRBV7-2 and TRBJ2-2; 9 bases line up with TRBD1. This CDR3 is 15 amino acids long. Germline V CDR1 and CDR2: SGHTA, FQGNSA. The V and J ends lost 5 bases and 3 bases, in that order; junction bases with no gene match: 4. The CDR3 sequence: CASSPRTGDTGELFF. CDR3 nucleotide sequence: TGTGCCAGCAGCCCCAGGACAGGGGACACCGGGGAGCTGTTTTTT.

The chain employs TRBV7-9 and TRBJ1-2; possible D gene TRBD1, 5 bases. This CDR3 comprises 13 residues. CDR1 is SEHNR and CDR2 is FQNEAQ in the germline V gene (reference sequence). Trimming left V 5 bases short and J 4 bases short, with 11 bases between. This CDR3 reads CASSPTESYGYTF. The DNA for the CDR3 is TGTGCCAGCAGCCCGACAGAGAGCTATGGCTACACCTTC.

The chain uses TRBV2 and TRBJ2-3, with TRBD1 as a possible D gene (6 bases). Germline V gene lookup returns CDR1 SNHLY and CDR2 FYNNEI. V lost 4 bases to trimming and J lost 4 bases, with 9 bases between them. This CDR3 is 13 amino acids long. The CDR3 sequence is CASSGQGPDTQYF. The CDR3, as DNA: TGTGCCAGCAGTGGGCAGGGGCCAGATACGCAGTATTTT.

The CDR3 is CASSLGLNEKLFF. The DNA for the CDR3 is TGTGCCAGCAGTTTGGGGCTAAATGAAAAACTGTTTTTT. V and J are TRBV28 and TRBJ1-4, with a possible D match to TRBD1 (5 bases). The CDR3 spans 13 residues. The V gene lost 3 bases and the J gene lost 5 bases, with 7 bases spanning the gap. Germline values: CDR1 MDHEN, CDR2 SYDVKM.